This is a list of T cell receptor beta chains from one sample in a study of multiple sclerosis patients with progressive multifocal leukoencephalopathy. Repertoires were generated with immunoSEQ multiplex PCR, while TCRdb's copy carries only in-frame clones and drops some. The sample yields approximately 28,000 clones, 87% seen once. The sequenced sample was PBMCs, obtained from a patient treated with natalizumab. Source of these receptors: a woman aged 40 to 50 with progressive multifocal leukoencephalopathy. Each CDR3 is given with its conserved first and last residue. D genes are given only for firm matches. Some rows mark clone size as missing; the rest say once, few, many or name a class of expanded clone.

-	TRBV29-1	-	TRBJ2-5	CSVETGLYAGPVETQYF	TGCAGCGTTGAAACGGGGTTATACGCGGGACCTGTCGAGACCCAGTACTTC
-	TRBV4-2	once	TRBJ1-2	CASSPRGFNYGYTF	TGTGCCAGCAGCCCGCGGGGGTTTAACTATGGCTACACCTTC
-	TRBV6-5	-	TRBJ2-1	CATRDSVNEQFF	TGTGCTACCCGGGATTCTGTGAATGAGCAGTTCTTC
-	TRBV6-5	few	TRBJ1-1	CASSYLGEGPRTEAFF	TGTGCCAGCAGTTACCTCGGGGAGGGGCCGAGGACTGAAGCTTTCTTT
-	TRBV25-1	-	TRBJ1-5	CASSEGTTVNQPQHF	TGTGCCAGCAGTGAGGGGACGACTGTCAATCAGCCCCAGCATTTT
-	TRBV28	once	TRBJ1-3	CASSLLRHSGNTIYF	TGTGCCAGCAGTTTACTGAGACACTCTGGAAACACCATATATTTT
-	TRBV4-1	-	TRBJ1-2	CASSLRSLDYGYTF	TGCGCCAGCAGCCTCCGTTCTCTAGACTATGGCTACACCTTC
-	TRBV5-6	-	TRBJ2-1	CASSLENEQFF	TGTGCCAGCAGCTTGGAAAATGAGCAGTTCTTC
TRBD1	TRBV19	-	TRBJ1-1	CASSIGQGTWDTEAFF	TGTGCCAGTAGTATAGGACAGGGCACTTGGGACACTGAAGCTTTCTTT
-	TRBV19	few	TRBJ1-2	CASSNLQGSDYTF	TGTGCCAGTAGCAATCTACAGGGTAGTGACTACACCTTC
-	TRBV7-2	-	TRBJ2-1	CAIGGKRGAGYSEQFF	TGTGCCATCGGAGGGAAACGTGGCGCGGGGTACAGTGAGCAGTTCTTC
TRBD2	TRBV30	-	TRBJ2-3	CAWSRTSGSWDTQYF	TGTGCCTGGAGTCGCACTAGCGGGAGTTGGGATACGCAGTATTTT
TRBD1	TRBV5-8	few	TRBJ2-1	CASSLWGTDEQFF	TGTGCCAGCAGCTTGTGGGGGACAGATGAGCAGTTCTTC
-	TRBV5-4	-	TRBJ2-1	CASSPERPYNEQFF	TGTGCCAGCAGCCCGGAGCGGCCCTACAATGAGCAGTTCTTC
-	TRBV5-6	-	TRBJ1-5	CASSFSRARASPQHF	TGTGCCAGCAGTTTTTCTAGGGCGCGCGCGTCGCCCCAGCATTTT
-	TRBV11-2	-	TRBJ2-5	CASSRVYQETQYF	TGTGCCAGCAGCCGGGTGTACCAAGAGACCCAGTACTTC
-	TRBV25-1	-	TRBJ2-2	CASSYGSGAGELFF	TGTGCCAGCAGTTACGGGAGCGGCGCCGGGGAGCTGTTTTTT
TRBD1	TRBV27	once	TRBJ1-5	CASSLVGGFQPQHF	TGTGCCAGCAGTTTAGTAGGGGGCTTTCAGCCCCAGCATTTT
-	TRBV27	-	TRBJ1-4	CASSLRTGHTPNEKLFF	TGTGCCAGCAGCCTAAGAACAGGGCATACACCTAATGAAAAACTGTTTTTT
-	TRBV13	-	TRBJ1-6	CASSLGGRAAYNSPLHF	TGTGCCAGCAGCTTAGGAGGCAGGGCGGCATATAATTCACCCCTCCACTTT
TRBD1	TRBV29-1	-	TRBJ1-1	CSVTGPRTEAFF	TGCAGCGTGACAGGGCCGAGGACTGAAGCTTTCTTT
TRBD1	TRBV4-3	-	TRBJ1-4	CASSQPQGGSEKLFF	TGCGCCAGCAGCCAGCCACAGGGGGGAAGCGAAAAACTGTTTTTT
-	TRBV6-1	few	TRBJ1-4	CASSEARELGRINEKLFF	TGTGCCAGCAGTGAAGCTCGGGAATTAGGGAGAATTAATGAAAAACTGTTTTTT
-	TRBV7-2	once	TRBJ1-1	CASSLRESWTANTEAFF	TGTGCCAGCAGCTTAAGGGAGAGTTGGACGGCGAACACTGAAGCTTTCTTT
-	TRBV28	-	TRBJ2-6	CASSPPGPGANVLTF	TGTGCCAGCAGCCCCCCAGGGCCTGGGGCCAACGTCCTGACTTTC